The entry below describes one TCR beta chain. The sample originates from a study of blood T cell repertoires in COVID-19. Study-level information: Sources were T cells, B-cell-depleted T cells, or PBMCs; the material itself was cDNA or gDNA.

Repertoires were generated with immunoSEQ multiplex PCR, while TCRdb's copy carries only in-frame clones and drops some. In the table there are some 100,000 clones, around nine tenths of which are singletons. The CDR3 consists of 15 residues. The germline V and J ends were trimmed by 3 bases and 3 bases, with 14 bases remaining between them. CDR1 is SGHAT and CDR2 is FQNNGV in the germline V gene. This TCR was sampled from a man aged 70 or older with acute or convalescent COVID-19. The material sequenced was peripheral blood. The chain combines TRBV11-2 with TRBJ1-2; possibly TRBD1 for D (5 bases). This CDR3 is CASSLAALGDYGYTF. CDR3 coding DNA: TGTGCCAGCAGCTTGGCAGCCTTAGGGGACTATGGCTACACCTTC.